These T cell receptor beta chains were read from a single sample in a study of blood T cell repertoires in COVID-19. Sequenced by immunoSEQ multiplex PCR; TCRdb stores in-frame clones only, minus some. The sample has some 62,000 clones, about 90% seen once. The sequencing sample was made of peripheral blood. Every receptor here comes from a human donor in a cohort sampled during active COVID-19. The CDR3 runs from the conserved cysteine through the conserved F or W. The order of the fields is CDR3 DNA, CDR3 protein, D gene, J gene, V gene, clone size. D genes are given only for firm matches. Not every row has a clone size; where given, it reads once, few, many or a size class.

DNA: TGCGCCAGCAGCTCCGCGAGCAAGCCCTACGAGCAGTACTTC
CDR3: CASSSASKPYEQYF
D: -
J: TRBJ2-7
V: TRBV5-1
size: -

DNA: TGTGCCAGCAGTGATTATCGTAAGAACACTGAAGCTTTCTTT
CDR3: CASSDYRKNTEAFF
D: -
J: TRBJ1-1
V: TRBV2
size: -

DNA: TGTGCCACCAGTGATCGCGGGGCGGGAGATACGCAGTATTTT
CDR3: CATSDRGAGDTQYF
D: -
J: TRBJ2-3
V: TRBV24-1
size: -

DNA: TGTGCCAGCAGCCCGAGGACAGGGGGTCCCGGGGAGCTGTTTTTT
CDR3: CASSPRTGGPGELFF
D: TRBD1
J: TRBJ2-2
V: TRBV7-8
size: -

DNA: TGCGCCAGCAGCCTGACAGGGGTGGTCGGGGAGCTGTTTTTT
CDR3: CASSLTGVVGELFF
D: TRBD1
J: TRBJ2-2
V: TRBV5-1
size: -

DNA: TGTGCCTGGAGTGGGGGGGAGGGCCGGTACAATGAGCAGTTCTTC
CDR3: CAWSGGEGRYNEQFF
D: TRBD2
J: TRBJ2-1
V: TRBV30
size: -

DNA: TGCAGCGGCGACTTCGGGGGTGACGAGACCCAGTACTTC
CDR3: CSGDFGGDETQYF
D: -
J: TRBJ2-5
V: TRBV29-1
size: -

DNA: TGCGCCAGCAGCTTGCCCTGGACAGGTGGTGGAAACACCATATATTTT
CDR3: CASSLPWTGGGNTIYF
D: TRBD1
J: TRBJ1-3
V: TRBV5-1
size: -

DNA: TGTGCCAGTAGGCCGGGACAGGGCTTCTCTGGGGCCAACGTCCTGACTTTC
CDR3: CASRPGQGFSGANVLTF
D: TRBD1
J: TRBJ2-6
V: TRBV19
size: -

DNA: TGTGCCAGCAGCACTAGGGCGAGCGGGGGGGCCCACGAGCAGTACTTC
CDR3: CASSTRASGGAHEQYF
D: TRBD2
J: TRBJ2-7
V: TRBV7-2
size: once

DNA: TGTGCCAGCTCGTTTACAGGGGGCCCAGAGACCCAGTACTTC
CDR3: CASSFTGGPETQYF
D: TRBD1
J: TRBJ2-5
V: TRBV18
size: -

DNA: TGTGCCAGCAGCCCCGGGGGAGGCTCCTACAATGAGCAGTTCTTC
CDR3: CASSPGGGSYNEQFF
D: -
J: TRBJ2-1
V: TRBV7-7
size: once

DNA: TGTGCCAGCAGCGGGTTACCGGGACAGGGTACCGAGCAGTACTTC
CDR3: CASSGLPGQGTEQYF
D: TRBD1
J: TRBJ2-7
V: TRBV6-5
size: -

DNA: TGTGCCACCAGTGATGACAGCTATCAGCCCCAGCATTTT
CDR3: CATSDDSYQPQHF
D: -
J: TRBJ1-5
V: TRBV24-1
size: -

DNA: TGTGCCAGCAGCCGACAAGGCTATGGCTACACCTTC
CDR3: CASSRQGYGYTF
D: -
J: TRBJ1-2
V: TRBV6-2/TRBV6-3
size: -

DNA: TGTGCCAGCAGCTTGACTAGCGGAATCCCAGATACGCAGTATTTT
CDR3: CASSLTSGIPDTQYF
D: TRBD2
J: TRBJ2-3
V: TRBV7-2
size: -

DNA: TGTGCCAGCAGCACCCAACGGGGAAACACAGATACGCAGTATTTT
CDR3: CASSTQRGNTDTQYF
D: -
J: TRBJ2-3
V: TRBV5-4
size: -

DNA: TGTGCCAGCAGTTGGGACAGACCCCCGGTCGGGACCCAGTACTTC
CDR3: CASSWDRPPVGTQYF
D: TRBD1
J: TRBJ2-5
V: TRBV11-2
size: -

DNA: TGCGCCAGCAGCTTGGACCCGACAGGGAACACTGAAGCTTTCTTT
CDR3: CASSLDPTGNTEAFF
D: -
J: TRBJ1-1
V: TRBV5-1
size: -

DNA: TGTGCCAGCAGTTCTAGCGCCAGGTGGATTGAGCAGTTCTTC
CDR3: CASSSSARWIEQFF
D: -
J: TRBJ2-1
V: TRBV14
size: once

DNA: TGTGCCAGCAGCCCCGTGGGACAGGGGCATGAAAAACTGTTTTTT
CDR3: CASSPVGQGHEKLFF
D: TRBD1
J: TRBJ1-4
V: TRBV6-2/TRBV6-3
size: once

DNA: TGTGCCAGCAGTTTAGGACAGGGGTGGTATGGCTACACCTTC
CDR3: CASSLGQGWYGYTF
D: TRBD1
J: TRBJ1-2
V: TRBV28
size: -

DNA: TGTGCCAGCAGGGGGACAGGGGGCAGGTACGAGCAGTACTTC
CDR3: CASRGTGGRYEQYF
D: TRBD1
J: TRBJ2-7
V: TRBV6-5
size: -

DNA: TGTGCCAGCAGCACCCCCGGGACACGGACTCATACGCAGTATTTT
CDR3: CASSTPGTRTHTQYF
D: -
J: TRBJ2-3
V: TRBV7-2
size: -

DNA: TGCACCAGCATTTGCCCTAGCGGGAAGAAACAAGAGACCCAGTACTTC
CDR3: CTSICPSGKKQETQYF
D: -
J: TRBJ2-5
V: TRBV1
size: -

DNA: TGCGCCAGCAAGGGAGAACTCTCCTCTGGAAACACCATATATTTT
CDR3: CASKGELSSGNTIYF
D: -
J: TRBJ1-3
V: TRBV4-3
size: -

DNA: TGTGCCAGTAGTATGCTACAGACGCGCTATGGCTACACCTTC
CDR3: CASSMLQTRYGYTF
D: -
J: TRBJ1-2
V: TRBV19
size: -

DNA: TGTGCCAGCAGCTTGGCTCTAGGGGAAGAGACCCAGTACTTC
CDR3: CASSLALGEETQYF
D: -
J: TRBJ2-5
V: TRBV5-5
size: -